What follows are 9 T cell receptor beta chains derived from one specimen sequenced in a study of CD8+CD57+ T cells in acquired aplastic anemia. Genomic DNA, serving as template, underwent TCR beta VDJ and CDR3 profiling. TCRdb processed the reads anew with MiXCR; each CDR3 protein has one entry. This table has 150,000 to 200,000 distinct CDR3 sequences, approximately 43% appearing once. Sample: sorted CD4+, CD8+, or CD8+CD57+ T cells (not recorded which) from PBMCs. All receptors derive from a human donor in good health.

This clonotype showed up many times. The chain is built from TRBV19 and TRBJ2-2; 10 nucleotides line up with TRBD2. CDR3 length: 15 amino acids. Germline-derived CDR1 and CDR2 are LNHDA and SQIVND (reference sequence). The junction had 6 bases not matched to a gene; V was cut back by 4 bases and J by 7 bases. CDR3 region: CASSTGTSVLGELFF. The CDR3, as DNA: TGTGCCAGTAGTACCGGGACTAGCGTTCTCGGGGAGCTGTTTTTT.

The gene calls are TRBV5-1 and TRBJ2-1; 7 bases are a match to TRBD2. V lost 0 bases, J lost 2 bases, and 5 bases stayed unmatched. This CDR3 is 16 amino acids long. Germline V gives CDR1 SGHRS, CDR2 YFSETQ. The chain's CDR3 is CASSLVGGGTYNEQFF. DNA for the CDR3: TGCGCCAGCAGCTTGGTCGGGGGAGGGACCTACAATGAGCAGTTCTTC. Complete variable domain (other parts from reference TRBV5-1 and TRBJ2-1): KAGVTQTPRYLIKTRGQQVTLSCSPISGHRSVSWYQQTPGQGLQFLFEYFSETQRNKGNFPGRFSGRQFSNSRSEMNVSTLELGDSALYLCASSLVGGGTYNEQFFGPGTRLTVL.

About this clonotype: This may be a read error: a much more frequent sequence differs by one nucleotide. V is TRBV5-1 and J is TRBJ2-3, with a possible D match to TRBD2 (6 bases). V lost 0 bases and J 4 bases, leaving 15 bases between the germline ends. CDR1 and CDR2 from the germline V gene are SGHRS and YFSETQ. This CDR3 spans 16 amino acids. In nucleotides, the CDR3 is TGCGCCAGCAGCTTGGCAAGGAGGGGCCAGGCAGATACGCAGTATTTT. Residues: CASSLARRGQADTQYF. Full variable domain (remainder filled in from reference TRBV5-1 and TRBJ2-3): KAGVTQTPRYLIKTRGQQVTLSCSPISGHRSVSWYQQTPGQGLQFLFEYFSETQRNKGNFPGRFSGRQFSNSRSEMNVSTLELGDSALYLCASSLARRGQADTQYFGPGTRLTVL.

This clonotype was counted a few times. The chain has TRBV10-2 and TRBJ2-2; D uncertain. From germline, CDR1 is WSHSY and CDR2 SAAADI. The length of the CDR3 is 15 residues. Trimming shortened V by 2 bases and J by 1 base, and 8 bases separated the two germline ends. CDR3 nucleotides: TGCGCCAGCAGTGAGACCGGACGGAACACCGGGGAGCTGTTTTTT. This gives the protein CASSETGRNTGELFF.

At least ten counts were recorded for this clonotype. The genes are TRBV10-3 and TRBJ2-7; D perhaps matches TRBD2 (5 bases). Germline CDR1 is ENHRY and CDR2 is SYGVKD. V lost 8 bases and J lost 0, with 14 bases in between. CDR3 length: 14 amino acids. This CDR3 reads CAIAGQSSSYEQYF. CDR3 in DNA: TGTGCCATCGCGGGCCAGTCGAGCTCCTACGAGCAGTACTTC.

The V gene is TRBV11-2, the J gene TRBJ2-1; no definite D call. Germline loops: CDR1 SGHAT, CDR2 FQNNGV. V dropped 8 bases and J dropped 0 bases, with 17 bases sitting between them. This CDR3 is built from 16 residues. The CDR3 region is CASSQRPRPSYNEQFF. For the CDR3, the DNA is TGTGCCAGCTCACAAAGACCGCGACCCTCCTACAATGAGCAGTTCTTC.

V usage is TRBV29-1 and J usage is TRBJ1-1; no clear D gene. The CDR3 sequence is 13 residues long. V gave up 0 bases and J gave up 9 bases, with 14 bases separating them. Germline loops: CDR1 SQVTM, CDR2 ANQGSEA. DNA for the CDR3: TGCAGCGTTGAAGAGTCTTCGGGAGAAAAAGCTTTCTTT. It specifies CSVEESSGEKAFF.

The chain uses TRBV6-1 and TRBJ1-5; 8 positions agree with TRBD1. The CDR3 has 16 amino acids. V lost 5 bases to trimming and J lost 0 bases; unmatched junction nucleotides: 6. Germline V gives CDR1 MNHNS, CDR2 SASEGT. CDR3 coding DNA: TGTGCCAGCAGTAGAACCGACAGGGGTAGCAATCAGCCCCAGCATTTT. It specifies CASSRTDRGSNQPQHF.

A word on this clonotype: A much larger clonotype is one base distant, so this may be a read error. The chain couples TRBV11-2 to TRBJ2-1, with 10 bases identical to TRBD2. Germline-derived CDR1 and CDR2 are SGHAT and FQNNGV. This CDR3 has 18 amino acids. The CDR3 is CASSLRAASGSSYNQQFF. CDR3 DNA sequence: TGTGCCAGCAGCTTACGAGCGGCTAGCGGGAGCTCCTACAATCAGCAGTTCTTC.